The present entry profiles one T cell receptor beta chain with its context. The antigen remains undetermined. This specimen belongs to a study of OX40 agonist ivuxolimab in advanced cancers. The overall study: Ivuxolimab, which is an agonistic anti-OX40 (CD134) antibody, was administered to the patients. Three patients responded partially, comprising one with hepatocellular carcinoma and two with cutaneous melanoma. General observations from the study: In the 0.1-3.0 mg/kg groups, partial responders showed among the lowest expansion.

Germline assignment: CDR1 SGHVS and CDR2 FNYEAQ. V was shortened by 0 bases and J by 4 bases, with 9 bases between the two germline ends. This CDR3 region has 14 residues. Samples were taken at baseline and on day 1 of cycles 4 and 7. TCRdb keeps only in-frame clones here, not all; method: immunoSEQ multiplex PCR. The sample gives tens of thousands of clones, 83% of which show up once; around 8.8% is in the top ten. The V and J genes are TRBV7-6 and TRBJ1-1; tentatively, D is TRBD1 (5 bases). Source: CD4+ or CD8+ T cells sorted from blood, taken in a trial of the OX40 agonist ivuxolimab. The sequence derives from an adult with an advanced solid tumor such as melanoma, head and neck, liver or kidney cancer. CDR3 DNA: TGTGCCAGCAGCTTAGCGGGGGGGGGCACTGAAGCTTTCTTT. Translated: CASSLAGGGTEAFF.